The 22 T cell receptor beta chains listed next were all sequenced from one sample in a study of cytomegalovirus exposure and HLA in healthy donors. Clones were read by immunoSEQ multiplex PCR, and TCRdb kept only the in-frame ones, dropping some. The sample includes roughly 250,000 clones, approximately 87% of them seen just once. The specimen was PBMCs. The receptors shown here come from a man aged 18-30 years in good health and CMV-seronegative.

J is TRBJ2-7 and V is TRBV11-3; TRBD2 aligns across 10 bases. Germline assignment: CDR1 SGHNT and CDR2 YENEEA. Trimming took 8 bases from V and 11 from J; bases not matched to a gene: 3. The length of the CDR3 is 10 residues. The CDR3 DNA is TGTGCCAGCCTGAGCGGGAGGGAGTACTTC. Translating gives CASLSGREYF.

The chain uses TRBV10-3 and TRBJ2-6; D is perhaps TRBD2 (5 bases). V lost 4 bases, J lost 2 bases, and 15 bases lay in between. This CDR3 region has 17 residues. CDR1 is ENHRY, CDR2 SYGVKD, per germline. CDR3: CAISVGGEGAGANVLTF. The DNA for the CDR3 is TGTGCCATCAGTGTCGGCGGAGAGGGTGCTGGGGCCAACGTCCTGACTTTC.

The chain couples TRBV7-9 to TRBJ1-3; 9 bases fit TRBD1. J lost 0 bases, V lost 4 bases, and 4 bases had no gene match. The CDR3 length is 16 residues. The V gene's germline CDR1 is SEHNR and CDR2 FQNEAQ (reference sequence). DNA for the CDR3: TGTGCCAGCAGCTGGGGACAGGGCAACTCTGGAAACACCATATATTTT. Encoded protein: CASSWGQGNSGNTIYF. The full variable domain, completed using reference TRBV7-9 and TRBJ1-3, is DTGVSQNPRHKITKRGQNVTFRCDPISEHNRLYWYRQTLGQGPEFLTYFQNEAQLEKSRLLSDRFSAERPKGSFSTLEIQRTEQGDSAMYLCASSWGQGNSGNTIYFGEGSWLTVV.

The chain links TRBV5-4 to TRBJ1-1; D is perhaps TRBD1 (6 bases). Germline assignment: CDR1 SGHNT and CDR2 YYREEE (reference sequence). Trimming took 2 bases from V and 1 from J, leaving 12 bases between them. The CDR3 runs 15 residues. Here the CDR3 reads CASSLISRGNTEAFF. The CDR3 nucleotides are TGTGCCAGCAGCTTAATCTCCAGGGGGAACACTGAAGCTTTCTTT.

This clone was counted between two and nine times. This rearrangement joins TRBV12-5 to TRBJ1-5, with 7 bases matching TRBD1. V gave up 0 bases and J gave up 7 bases; unmatched junction bases: 9. CDR1 LGHNT and CDR2 FRNRAP come from the germline V gene. CDR3 length equals 16 residues. Here the CDR3 reads CASGLVITGEGQPQHF. The CDR3 coding sequence is TGTGCTAGTGGTTTGGTTATTACAGGGGAAGGCCAGCCCCAGCATTTT. The whole variable domain, filled in from reference TRBV12-5 and TRBJ1-5, reads DARVTQTPRHKVTEMGQEVTMRCQPILGHNTVFWYRQTMMQGLELLAYFRNRAPLDDSGMPKDRFSAEMPDATLATLKIQPSEPRDSAVYFCASGLVITGEGQPQHFGDGTRLSIL.

Worth noting for this clone: Within the sample, other DNA sequences also encode this same CDR3. The CDR3 protein is CASSLAGSYEQYF. CDR3 nucleotides: TGTGCCAGCAGCTTAGCCGGTTCCTACGAGCAGTACTTC. The chain has TRBV5-6 and TRBJ2-7; no reliable D call. V was shortened by 2 bases and J by 1 base, with 7 bases between the two germline ends. CDR1 is SGHDT and CDR2 is YYEEEE in the germline V gene. CDR3 length equals 13 residues.

This clone occurred a few times. As DNA, the CDR3 is TGTGCCAGCAGTGAGAAGAGTCAGCCCCAGCATTTT. Translating gives CASSEKSQPQHF. V is TRBV6-1 and J is TRBJ1-5; D is uncertain. Trimming shortened V by 3 bases and J by 6 bases, and 6 bases separated the two germline ends. The CDR3 is 12 amino acids. The germline V gene has CDR1 MNHNS and CDR2 SASEGT.

V is TRBV14 and J is TRBJ2-3, with D perhaps matching TRBD2 (5 bases). This CDR3 has 15 amino acids. V gave up 1 base and J gave up 1 base, with 9 bases separating them. Germline lookup yields CDR1 SGHDN and CDR2 FVKESK. CDR3 DNA sequence: TGTGCCAGCAGCCAAGGTCTAGCCCGCACAGATACGCAGTATTTT. This translates into CASSQGLARTDTQYF.

This chain uses TRBV7-7 with TRBJ2-3; D remains unclear. Trimming took off 4 bases at V and 5 bases at J, with 10 bases between the two ends. CDR1 and CDR2 (germline): SSHAT, FNYEAQ (reference sequence). The CDR3 runs 13 residues. CDR3 region: CASSSRLRDTQYF. CDR3 nucleotide sequence: TGTGCCAGCAGCTCTAGATTAAGAGATACGCAGTATTTT.

The chain carries TRBV7-9 and TRBJ2-7; D is unclear. V gave up 7 bases and J gave up 2 bases, with 6 bases separating them. The CDR3 length is 11 residues. Germline CDR1 SEHNR, CDR2 FQNEAQ (reference sequence). The CDR3 coding sequence is TGTGCCAGCACCGGTACCTACGAGCAGTACTTC. The encoded protein is CASTGTYEQYF.

The chain has TRBV6-5 and TRBJ2-5; TRBD2 aligns across 7 bases. CDR1 and CDR2 (germline): MNHEY, SVGAGI. This CDR3 comprises 16 residues. The V segment lost 3 bases and the J segment 3 bases; nucleotides outside the gene matches: 10. The CDR3: CASSYKGLAVKETQYF. DNA for the CDR3: TGTGCCAGCAGTTATAAGGGGCTAGCGGTTAAAGAGACCCAGTACTTC.

This rearrangement joins TRBV4-2 to TRBJ2-5; the match to TRBD2 covers 8 bases. This CDR3 region has 16 residues. The germline CDR1 and CDR2 sequences are LGHNA and YNFKEQ. V shed 1 base, J shed 3 bases, and the junction held 7 bases outside the gene matches. The CDR3 protein is CASSQVAGGFEETQYF. Here the CDR3 DNA reads TGTGCCAGCAGCCAAGTGGCGGGAGGATTTGAAGAGACCCAGTACTTC.

This clone was observed a few times. This chain links TRBV7-7 with TRBJ2-2; D is perhaps TRBD1 (7 bases). Germline CDR1 is SSHAT and CDR2 is FNYEAQ (reference sequence). This CDR3 contains 14 residues. V gave up 6 bases and J gave up 7 bases, with 15 bases separating them. The CDR3 is CASSPGGFNGELFF. The CDR3 nucleotides read TGTGCCAGCAGTCCAGGGGGGTTTAACGGGGAGCTGTTTTTT.

This chain joins TRBV5-1 and TRBJ1-6; no clear D. Deletions cut 4 bases from V and 9 bases from J, with 20 bases between. This CDR3 spans 16 amino acids. The germline V gene has CDR1 SGHRS and CDR2 YFSETQ. This CDR3 reads CASSETGGSSSSPLHF. The CDR3 DNA sequence: TGCGCCAGCAGCGAAACCGGCGGATCGAGTAGTTCACCCCTCCACTTT.

The rearrangement links TRBV27 to TRBJ1-2; 12 nucleotides match TRBD1. Germline assignment: CDR1 MNHEY and CDR2 SMNVEV (reference sequence). Trimming took 3 bases from V and 1 from J; bases not matched to a gene: 9. CDR3 size: 18 residues. The CDR3 protein is CASSLLRDRGRGNYGYTF. Written as DNA, the CDR3 is TGTGCCAGCAGTTTGCTCCGGGACAGGGGGCGCGGTAACTATGGCTACACCTTC.

The chain is built from TRBV5-1 and TRBJ2-3; 7 nucleotides line up with TRBD2. The CDR3 loop spans 14 amino acids. Germline CDR1 is SGHRS and CDR2 is YFSETQ. Losses at the gene ends were 6 bases for V and 3 bases for J; bases not matched to a gene: 7. The CDR3 region has the DNA TGCGCCAGCACCCTGCGGGGGATAACAGATACGCAGTATTTT. This sequence encodes CASTLRGITDTQYF.

The chain couples TRBV7-9 to TRBJ2-5; 8 bases match TRBD2. The CDR3 runs to 17 residues. Germline CDR1 reads SEHNR; CDR2 reads FQNEAQ (reference sequence). Trimming cost V 5 bases and J 4 bases; bases outside gene matches: 15. The CDR3 loop is CASSLAPPIGGGETQYF. CDR3 nucleotides: TGTGCCAGCAGCCTCGCCCCCCCAATCGGGGGGGGAGAGACCCAGTACTTC.

This clone has more than one count but fewer than ten. The chain links TRBV14 to TRBJ2-1; 8 bases line up with TRBD2. The germline V gene encodes CDR1 SGHDN and CDR2 FVKESK. The V gene end was trimmed by 2 bases and the J gene end by 1 base; junction bases not matched to a gene: 19. This CDR3 spans 21 amino acids. Here the CDR3 DNA reads TGTGCCAGCAGCCAAATTGAGAAGGACGTTAGCGGGATTGGTTCCTACAATGAGCAGTTCTTC. As protein: CASSQIEKDVSGIGSYNEQFF.

The chain is built from TRBV4-3 and TRBJ2-7; weak D call: TRBD2 (5 bases). The V gene lost 1 base and the J gene lost 2 bases, with 12 bases spanning the gap. The length of the CDR3 is 15 residues. CDR1 is LGHNA and CDR2 is YSLEER in the germline V gene. CDR3 residues: CASSQAPGKPYEQYF. CDR3 sequence (DNA): TGCGCCAGCAGCCAAGCGCCCGGGAAACCCTACGAGCAGTACTTC.

The genes are TRBV2 and TRBJ1-4, with a weak D call TRBD1 (5 bases). V lost 2 bases and J lost 3, with 13 bases in between. The CDR3 runs to 16 residues. Germline V gene sequence: CDR1 SNHLY, CDR2 FYNNEI. Here the CDR3 reads CASSEPGLSANEKLFF. DNA for the CDR3: TGTGCCAGCAGTGAACCAGGGTTATCGGCTAATGAAAAACTGTTTTTT.

The chain carries TRBV23-1 and TRBJ1-5, with 7 positions matching TRBD1. TRBV23-1 is assigned to the ORF class and has an uncertain function. The CDR3 covers 17 residues. The ends lost 2 bases at V and 7 bases at J; junction bases unmatched: 14. CDR3 in amino acids: CASSQPPPGQRPQPQHF. CDR3 nucleotides: TGCGCCAGCAGTCAACCACCGCCGGGACAGCGACCCCAGCCCCAGCATTTT.

CDR3 DNA: TGTGCCTCCCGGGACTATAATAGCGAGCAGTACTTC. Amino acid sequence: CASRDYNSEQYF. This chain links TRBV30 with TRBJ2-7; 7 bases line up with TRBD2. The CDR3 length is 12 residues. CDR1 GTSNPN and CDR2 SVGIG come from the germline V gene (reference sequence). Unmatched junction bases numbered 9, after V lost 7 bases and J lost 6 bases.